This T cell receptor beta chain is drawn from a study of vaccination and CD4 T cells after COVID-19. As for the study in general: In the convalescent cohort, there were six males and four females, two of them Hispanic.

This clonotype has just one count. Antigen specificity is unknown. Trimming took off 5 bases at V and 6 bases at J, with 10 bases between the two ends. Germline CDR1 reads DFQATT; CDR2 reads SNEGSKA (reference sequence). This CDR3 has 11 residues. Oncomine TCR Beta short-read sequencing was applied to DNA from cultured CD4+ T cells. In TCRdb, the PCR reads were re-called with MiXCR into one record per CDR3 protein. The repertoire holds some 18,000 distinct CDR3 sequences, with 56% as singletons. Documented treatment: roughly ten-day PBMC culture with coronavirus spike peptide pools or control peptides (ViraFEST assay).

The sequencing input was CD4+ T cells from blood, cultured in vitro. The origin of this receptor is a human donor who had recovered from COVID-19. V usage is TRBV20-1 and J usage is TRBJ1-1; TRBD1 might be the D (5 bases). The CDR3 loop is CSARGAAEAFF. As DNA, the CDR3 is TGCAGTGCTCGCGGGGCGGCTGAAGCTTTCTTT.